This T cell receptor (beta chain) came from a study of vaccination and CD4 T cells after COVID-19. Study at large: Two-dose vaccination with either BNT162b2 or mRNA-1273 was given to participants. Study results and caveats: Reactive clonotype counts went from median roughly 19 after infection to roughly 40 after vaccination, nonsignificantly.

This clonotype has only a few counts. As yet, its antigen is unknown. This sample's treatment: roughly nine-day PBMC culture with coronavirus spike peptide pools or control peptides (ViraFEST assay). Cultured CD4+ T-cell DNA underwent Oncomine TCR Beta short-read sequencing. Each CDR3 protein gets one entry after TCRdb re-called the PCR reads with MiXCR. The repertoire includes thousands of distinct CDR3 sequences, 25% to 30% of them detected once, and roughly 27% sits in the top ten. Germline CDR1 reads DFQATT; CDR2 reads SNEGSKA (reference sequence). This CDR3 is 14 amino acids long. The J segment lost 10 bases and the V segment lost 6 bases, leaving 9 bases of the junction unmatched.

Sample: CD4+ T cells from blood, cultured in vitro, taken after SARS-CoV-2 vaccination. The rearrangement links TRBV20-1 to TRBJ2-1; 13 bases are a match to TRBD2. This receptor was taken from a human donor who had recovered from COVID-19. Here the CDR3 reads CSARTSGGAGEQFF. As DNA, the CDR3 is TGCAGTGCAAGAACTAGCGGGGGGGCCGGGGAGCAGTTCTTC.